The 16 T cell receptor beta chains given below trace back to one sample, sequenced in a study of blood T cells in healthy people across ages. Sample-barcoded 5' priming and a J-beta primer mix drove a second PCR of 7 to 11 cycles. TCRdb redid the calling of the 5' RACE reads with MiXCR, one entry per CDR3 protein. The data hold roughly 900,000 distinct CDR3 sequences, with 25% to 30% observed a single time. Sample: blood. These receptors all stem from a woman older than 75 in good health.

This sequence joins TRBV12-3 or TRBV12-4 and TRBJ2-3, with unresolved D. The V gene lost 6 bases and the J gene lost 4 bases, with 20 bases spanning the gap. This CDR3 region has 16 residues. The CDR3 loop reads CASRVQRVASADTQYF. CDR3 DNA: TGTGCCAGCAGGGTACAAAGGGTTGCAAGCGCAGATACGCAGTATTTT.

The chain carries TRBV5-1 and TRBJ1-1; D might be TRBD1 (5 bases). Germline V gene data show CDR1 as SGHRS and CDR2 as YFSETQ. There are 16 residues in the CDR3. V was clipped by 0 bases and J by 2 bases, with 14 bases between them. The chain's CDR3 is CASSLDLGGGNTEAFF. The CDR3 DNA follows: TGCGCCAGCAGCTTGGACCTGGGTGGGGGTAACACTGAAGCTTTCTTT.

There are a few counts of this clonotype. The chain links TRBV29-1 to TRBJ2-3; 8 bases match TRBD2. The CDR3 totals 15 residues. J gave up 2 bases and V 6 bases, and 10 bases lay outside the gene matches. The germline gives CDR1 SQVTM, CDR2 ANQGSEA. CDR3 sequence: CSVPMAGGITDTQYF. The CDR3 DNA reads as TGCAGCGTCCCCATGGCGGGAGGAATCACAGATACGCAGTATTTT.

There are a few counts of this clonotype. The rearrangement uses TRBV28 and TRBJ1-1, with D unclear. CDR3 size: 16 residues. Trimming cost V 2 bases and J 0 bases, with 13 bases left between them. The germline V gene encodes CDR1 MDHEN and CDR2 SYDVKM. As DNA, the CDR3 is TGTGCCAGCAGTTTAGGCTCAGGACGGGTGAACACTGAAGCTTTCTTT. Protein product: CASSLGSGRVNTEAFF.

The sample holds many counts of this clonotype. V usage is TRBV28 and J usage is TRBJ2-1, with 9 bases fitting TRBD1. The junction had 23 bases not matched to a gene; V was cut back by 5 bases and J by 0 bases. In germline, CDR1 is MDHEN, CDR2 SYDVKM. CDR3 length equals 22 residues. CDR3 amino acids: CASSLGLSLGQGVKSSYNEQFF. CDR3 bases: TGTGCCAGCAGTCTAGGGCTTTCACTGGGACAGGGAGTGAAGAGCTCCTACAATGAGCAGTTCTTC.

This clonotype was seen a handful of times. The gene calls are TRBV20-1 and TRBJ2-1, with D possibly being TRBD1 (5 bases). The closer fit of TRBJ2-7 to the DNA end suggests the J call may be wrong. The germline gives CDR1 DFQATT, CDR2 SNEGSKA (reference sequence). This CDR3 comprises 15 residues. The CDR3 DNA sequence: TGCAGTGCTAAGAGAACAGGCTTCTCCTACAATGAGCAGTACTTC. Its translation is CSAKRTGFSYNEQYF.

This clonotype was observed a handful of times. This chain connects TRBV20-1 to TRBJ1-5; no clear D gene. Deletions cut 0 bases from V and 2 bases from J, with 11 bases between. The CDR3 totals 15 residues. CDR1 and CDR2 (germline): DFQATT, SNEGSKA (reference sequence). CDR3 DNA: TGCAGTGCTAGAGATCCCAGGCGGGGCAATCAGCCCCAGCATTTT. Its translation: CSARDPRRGNQPQHF.

Many counts were recorded for this clonotype. The chain links TRBV6-5 to TRBJ2-3; TRBD1 matches 10 bases. The CDR3 sequence is 15 residues long. Losses at the gene ends were 5 bases for V and 10 bases for J; bases not matched to a gene: 12. The V gene's germline CDR1 is MNHEY and CDR2 SVGAGI. CDR3 sequence (DNA): TGTGCCAGCAGTGACGGACAGGGGGGATCTCGTGCGCAGTATTTT. Protein sequence: CASSDGQGGSRAQYF.

This clonotype has a handful of counts. The chain recombines TRBV6-2 or TRBV6-3 with TRBJ2-7; a possible D gene is TRBD1 (6 bases). With 7 bases removed from V and 2 bases from J, the gap between germline ends came to 33 bases. The length of the CDR3 is 20 residues. Germline V gene lookup returns CDR1 MNHEY and CDR2 SVGEGT. CDR3: CASTHFTGSQRQAKTYEQYF. The DNA of the CDR3 is TGTGCCAGCACCCACTTCACCGGCTCCCAGAGACAGGCGAAAACCTACGAGCAGTACTTC.

The chain carries TRBV11-2 and TRBJ2-2, with 10 bases lining up with TRBD2. The CDR3 loop spans 16 amino acids. Per germline, CDR1 SGHAT and CDR2 FQNNGV. Trimming took 1 base from V and 3 from J; bases not matched to a gene: 2. In DNA, the CDR3 is TGTGCCAGCAGCTTAGGGACTAGCGGATACACCGGGGAGCTGTTTTTT. As protein: CASSLGTSGYTGELFF.

Points on this clonotype: A much larger clone is a single base away; this may be a read error. The rearrangement uses TRBV12-3 or TRBV12-4 and TRBJ2-6; no definite D call. This CDR3 region has 15 residues. Trimming left V 4 bases short and J 2 bases short, with 9 bases between. The CDR3 bases are TGTGCCAGCAGTTCAGCGCTCCCTGGGGCCAACGTCCTGACTTTC. Translated: CASSSALPGANVLTF.

Many counts were recorded for this clonotype. The V call is TRBV24-1, the J call TRBJ2-7, with 8 bases that match TRBD1. This CDR3 region has 12 residues. Trimming at V came to 8 bases and at J to 4 bases, leaving 3 bases not matched to a gene. CDR1 and CDR2 (germline): KGHDR, SFDVKD. The CDR3 protein is CATTWTGYEQYF. CDR3 nucleotide sequence: TGTGCCACCACCTGGACAGGGTACGAGCAGTACTTC.

This clonotype appeared a few times. This sequence may be a read error, since a much larger clone differs from it by one base. The chain couples TRBV3-1 to TRBJ2-5; D might be TRBD2 (6 bases). The ends were cut back, 3 bases at V and 11 bases at J, with 25 bases in the middle. The CDR3 covers 16 residues. Germline loops: CDR1 LGHDT, CDR2 YNNKEL (reference sequence). The CDR3 DNA reads TGTGCCAGCAGCCAGGGACTTCTACCTACCTACAATGAGCAGTACTTC. Its translation is CASSQGLLPTYNEQYF.

This chain connects TRBV30 to TRBJ1-2; a possible D gene is TRBD1 (6 bases). The germline V gene has CDR1 GTSNPN and CDR2 SVGIG (reference sequence). The CDR3 contains 15 residues. Trimming took off 5 bases at V and 5 bases at J, with 21 bases between the two ends. This CDR3 reads CAWGGPSCRKYGYTF. In DNA form, the CDR3 reads TGTGCCTGGGGGGGGCCATCCTGCAGAAAGTATGGCTACACCTTC.

In its sample, this clonotype was seen many times. The genes are TRBV21-1 and TRBJ2-3; the table's D call TRBD1 went unverified against the DNA. TRBV21-1 is designated a pseudogene. This CDR3 spans 16 amino acids. CDR3 DNA sequence: TGTGCCAGCAGCAAACGGGACAGGGGCTACACAGATACGCAGTATTTT. This codes for CASSKRDRGYTDTQYF.

The V call is TRBV9, the J call TRBJ2-7; tentatively, D is TRBD1 (7 bases). This CDR3 is built from 13 residues. V lost 4 bases and J lost 10, with 18 bases in between. From germline, CDR1 is SGDLS and CDR2 YYNGEE. For the CDR3, the DNA is TGTGCCAGCAGCCTCGACAGGGAGGAGACCCAGTACGTC. Translating it yields CASSLDREETQYV.